A selection of T cell receptor beta chains follows, all from one sample in a study of blood T cell repertoires in COVID-19. TCRdb keeps only in-frame clones here, not all; method: immunoSEQ multiplex PCR. Here the sample spans 30,000 to 40,000 clones, approximately 88% being singletons. The source material was peripheral blood. The receptors were gathered from a man in his sixties with active COVID-19. CDR3s include the opening cysteine and the closing phenylalanine or tryptophan. Each record gives: CDR3 length, V gene, clone size, D gene, J gene, CDR3 DNA, CDR3 protein. The D gene is left open where the match is weak. Clone size is stated in some rows and not others, as once, few, many or a class when expanded.

>13|TRBV7-9|.|TRBD1|TRBJ1-1
TGTGCCAGCAGCTTAGGACAGGGTACTGAAGCTTTCTTT
CASSLGQGTEAFF
>15|TRBV27|few|TRBD1|TRBJ2-5
TGTGCCAGCAGCAATGGGGGACAGGGGGCTGAGACCCAGTACTTC
CASSNGGQGAETQYF
>14|TRBV9|.|.|TRBJ2-1
TGTGCCAGCAGCGTAGGGGACTGGCACAATGAGCAGTTCTTC
CASSVGDWHNEQFF
>20|TRBV7-8|.|TRBD2|TRBJ2-1
TGTGCCAGCAGCTTAGATTGGACTAGCGGGAGCCTCTATTTCTACAATGAGCAGTTCTTC
CASSLDWTSGSLYFYNEQFF
>15|TRBV2|.|TRBD1|TRBJ1-3
TGTGCCAGCAGTGTCACAGGGGGCGATGGAAACACCATATATTTT
CASSVTGGDGNTIYF
>16|TRBV19|medium-sized|.|TRBJ2-7
TGTGCCAGTATCAACAGGGGGGGAGCCCCCCTCCACGAGCAGTACTTC
CASINRGGAPLHEQYF
>14|TRBV14|.|.|TRBJ2-7
TGTGCCAGCAGCCAAGAATTATCCTCCTACGAGCAGTACTTC
CASSQELSSYEQYF
>17|TRBV5-1|.|TRBD1|TRBJ2-7
TGCGCCAGCAGCTTGGATCCCCGAACAGGGGATCTCGACGAGCAGTACTTC
CASSLDPRTGDLDEQYF
>18|TRBV19|.|TRBD2|TRBJ2-7
TGTGCCAGTAGTCCCCTAGGGACTAGCGGGGGAACAACCTACGAGCAGTACTTC
CASSPLGTSGGTTYEQYF
>14|TRBV29-1|.|TRBD2|TRBJ2-5
TGCAGCGTAAGATCGACTAGCGGTAAAGAGACCCAGTACTTC
CSVRSTSGKETQYF
>15|TRBV18|once|.|TRBJ1-1
TGTGCCAGCTCACTCCACGCGGGGGTAAACACTGAAGCTTTCTTT
CASSLHAGVNTEAFF
>16|TRBV7-2|.|.|TRBJ2-2
TGTGCCAGCAACCTCCAACAGGTTACGAACACCGGGGAGCTGTTTTTT
CASNLQQVTNTGELFF
>17|TRBV5-4|few|.|TRBJ1-4
TGTGCCAGCAGCGGCCCCCCCGGTTTTGGGCCGGAAGAAAAACTGTTTTTT
CASSGPPGFGPEEKLFF
>12|TRBV3-1/TRBV3-2|.|TRBD1|TRBJ1-1
TGTGCCAGCAGCCAAGACAGGGGGCGAGCTTTCTTT
CASSQDRGRAFF
>13|TRBV9|.|.|TRBJ1-1
TGTGCCAGCAGCTCGCCCGGGGGGACTGAAGCTTTCTTT
CASSSPGGTEAFF
>15|TRBV13|.|.|TRBJ2-5
TGTGCCAGCAGTCGTTCACAGAGAAGGGGAGAGACCCAGTACTTC
CASSRSQRRGETQYF
>15|TRBV6-6|.|TRBD2|TRBJ2-3
TGTGCCAGCAGTAGCAGCGGGACGGGGACAGATACGCAGTATTTT
CASSSSGTGTDTQYF
>16|TRBV6-6|.|TRBD2|TRBJ2-2
TGTGCCAGCAGCTCCCGGACTAGCGGGACTACCGGGGAGCTGTTTTTT
CASSSRTSGTTGELFF
>12|TRBV7-8|.|.|TRBJ1-2
TGTGCCAGCAGCCCAGGACAGTATGGCTACACCTTC
CASSPGQYGYTF
>16|TRBV6-6|once|.|TRBJ2-2
TGTGCCAGCAGCTCAGGGACACCCGGTGGGGGCGGGGAGCTGTTTTTT
CASSSGTPGGGGELFF
>14|TRBV19|.|TRBD1|TRBJ1-1
TGTGCCAGTAGGACAAGGGGGCAGATTGTTGAAGCTTTCTTT
CASRTRGQIVEAFF
>15|TRBV30|.|.|TRBJ2-1
TGTGCCTGGGCTAAAGCCGAAGAGTCCTACAATGAGCAGTTCTTC
CAWAKAEESYNEQFF
>16|TRBV4-1|medium-sized|TRBD2|TRBJ2-2
TGCGCCAGCAGCCAAGATCGGGGCGGGAGGGTCGGGGAGCTGTTTTTT
CASSQDRGGRVGELFF
>15|TRBV4-1|.|TRBD1|TRBJ2-1
TGCGCCAGCACCACGACAGGGGGCGCTTTCGATGAGCAGTTCTTC
CASTTTGGAFDEQFF
>18|TRBV27|.|TRBD1|TRBJ1-2
TGTGCCAGCAGTCCCCAGGGACAGAGACCTCACCCTAACTATGGCTACACCTTC
CASSPQGQRPHPNYGYTF
>15|TRBV7-9|once|.|TRBJ2-1
TGTGCCAGCAGCTTCCCAGCGGGCCCCTTCGATGAGCAGTTCTTC
CASSFPAGPFDEQFF
>12|TRBV6-5|.|.|TRBJ2-3
TGTGCCAGCAGTCAAACTAGAGATACGCAGTATTTT
CASSQTRDTQYF
>15|TRBV5-4|.|TRBD2|TRBJ2-2
TGTGCCAGCAGCAAGACTAGCGGGGAGTTCGCGGAGCTGTTTTTT
CASSKTSGEFAELFF
>16|TRBV14|.|.|TRBJ2-2
TGTGCCAGCAGCCAACGACAGCACACCAGGGTCGGGGAGCTGTTTTTT
CASSQRQHTRVGELFF
>14|TRBV5-1|.|TRBD1|TRBJ1-1
TGCGCCAGCAGCTTGACCCCAGGGGGCACTGAAGCTTTCTTT
CASSLTPGGTEAFF
>15|TRBV6-5|.|.|TRBJ1-1
TGTGCCAGCAGTATGGGACGGGGGTTCGTCGGGGAAGCTTTCTTT
CASSMGRGFVGEAFF
>17|TRBV3-1/TRBV3-2|.|TRBD1|TRBJ1-4
TGTGCCAGCAGCCCTTTGGGGACAGGGTTAGGAGACGAAAAACTGTTTTTT
CASSPLGTGLGDEKLFF
>15|TRBV28|.|TRBD1|TRBJ1-5
TGTGCCAGCAGTAATTCTAGGGGGCCCAATCAGCCCCAGCATTTT
CASSNSRGPNQPQHF
>14|TRBV3-1/TRBV3-2|.|TRBD1|TRBJ1-5
TGTGCCAGCAGGGGGACAGGGGGCGCGGAGCCCCAGCATTTT
CASRGTGGAEPQHF
>15|TRBV2|.|.|TRBJ2-6
TGTGCCAGCAGTGACTCGGGTCCTGGGGCCAACGTCCTGACTTTC
CASSDSGPGANVLTF
>16|TRBV28|.|.|TRBJ2-1
TGTGCCAGCAGTTCCGGGGGATTCGGGGAGTACAATGAGCAGTTCTTC
CASSSGGFGEYNEQFF
>14|TRBV5-1|.|TRBD1|TRBJ2-3
TGCGCCAGCAGCTTGGGACAGGGAAGCGATACGCAGTATTTT
CASSLGQGSDTQYF
>16|TRBV10-1|.|TRBD2|TRBJ2-4
TGCGCCAGCAGTGAGTCGACGGCTAGCGGGAGTTACATTCAGTACTTC
CASSESTASGSYIQYF
>15|TRBV4-1|.|TRBD1|TRBJ1-5
TGCGCCAGCAGCTCACGGGCAGGGGGCGTTCAGCCCCAGCATTTT
CASSSRAGGVQPQHF
>16|TRBV21-1|once|.|TRBJ2-1
TGTGCCAGCAGCAGTACTAGCGGGAGGGCCTACAATGAGCAGTTCTTC
CASSSTSGRAYNEQFF
>12|TRBV12-5|.|.|TRBJ2-5
TGTGCTAGTGGTCGTAGTGGAGAGACCCAGTACTTC
CASGRSGETQYF
>17|TRBV27|.|.|TRBJ2-2
TGTGCCAGCAGTGAGAAATGGGAGTTTTGGGACACCGGGGAGCTGTTTTTT
CASSEKWEFWDTGELFF
>15|TRBV7-9|.|TRBD2|TRBJ2-3
TGTGCCAGCAGCTTGGCGGGAGGGAGCACAGATACGCAGTATTTT
CASSLAGGSTDTQYF
>15|TRBV7-2|.|.|TRBJ1-2
TGTGCCAGCAGCCTAAGACCGGAGCTTAACTATGGCTACACCTTC
CASSLRPELNYGYTF
>15|TRBV18|.|TRBD1|TRBJ2-7
TGTGCCAGCTCAACCACTGGACAGGGGGCTGGCGAGCAGTACTTC
CASSTTGQGAGEQYF